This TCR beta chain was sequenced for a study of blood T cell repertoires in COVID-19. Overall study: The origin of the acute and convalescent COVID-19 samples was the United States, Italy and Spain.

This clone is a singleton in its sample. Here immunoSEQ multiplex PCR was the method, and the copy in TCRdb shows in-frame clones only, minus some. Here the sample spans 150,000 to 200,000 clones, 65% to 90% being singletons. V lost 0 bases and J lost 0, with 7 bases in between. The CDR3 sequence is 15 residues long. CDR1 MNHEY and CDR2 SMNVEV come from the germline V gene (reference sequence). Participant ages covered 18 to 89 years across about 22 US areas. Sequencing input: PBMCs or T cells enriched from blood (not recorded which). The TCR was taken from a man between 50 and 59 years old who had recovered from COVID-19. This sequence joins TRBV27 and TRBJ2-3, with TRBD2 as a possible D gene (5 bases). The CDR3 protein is CASSLSSGSTDTQYF. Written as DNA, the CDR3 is TGTGCCAGCAGTTTATCTTCGGGGAGCACAGATACGCAGTATTTT.